Listed below are T cell receptor beta chains from one sample, sequenced in a study of CD8+ T cells in alopecia areata. Profiled with immunoSEQ multiplex PCR; TCRdb holds only in-frame clones, not every one. The repertoire holds over 120,000 clones, 45% to 60% seen once, with about a sixth in the top ten. The sample in question was CD8+ T cells sorted from blood, obtained at week 4, from a patient treated with tofacitinib. Receptors were obtained from a human donor with alopecia areata. Each CDR3 is given with its conserved first and last residue. Fields, in order: V gene, clone size, D gene, J gene, CDR3 protein, CDR3 DNA. A D gene is named only where the DNA matches it firmly. A clone size is listed for some rows: how often the clone was seen (once, few, many), or a class if it is expanded.

TRBV25-1,-,-,TRBJ1-2,CASSESGSVYGYTF,TGTGCCAGCAGTGAATCTGGGAGCGTCTATGGCTACACCTTC
TRBV10-3,-,-,TRBJ2-1,CAISDPGGQAEQFF,TGTGCCATCAGTGATCCCGGGGGGCAGGCTGAGCAGTTCTTC
TRBV29-1,-,TRBD1,TRBJ1-1,CSVEWGASLVTGEAFF,TGCAGCGTTGAATGGGGGGCCTCCCTCGTGACAGGGGAAGCTTTCTTT
TRBV5-6,-,TRBD1,TRBJ2-7,CASSLDRGYEQYF,TGTGCCAGCAGCTTGGACAGGGGCTACGAGCAGTACTTC
TRBV2,-,-,TRBJ1-2,CASRGVSINYGYTF,TGTGCCAGCAGGGGGGTCAGTATTAACTATGGCTACACCTTC
TRBV29-1,-,TRBD1,TRBJ1-2,CSVEGAGGYTF,TGCAGCGTCGAGGGGGCAGGAGGCTACACCTTC
TRBV9,few,TRBD2,TRBJ2-7,CASSKTSGGHEQYF,TGTGCCAGCAGCAAGACTAGCGGGGGCCACGAGCAGTACTTC
TRBV15,-,TRBD1,TRBJ1-5,CATSRDRGQGQPQHF,TGTGCCACCAGCAGAGATAGGGGACAGGGACAGCCCCAGCATTTT
TRBV5-6,-,-,TRBJ1-5,CASSLALTGNQPQHF,TGTGCCAGCAGCTTGGCCCTGACCGGCAATCAGCCCCAGCATTTT
TRBV6-6,few,-,TRBJ1-1,CASSYLNTEAFF,TGTGCCAGCAGTTACTTGAACACTGAAGCTTTCTTT
TRBV13,-,-,TRBJ1-1,CASSPQGSNTEAFF,TGTGCCAGCAGCCCCCAGGGTTCGAACACTGAAGCTTTCTTT
TRBV29-1,-,-,TRBJ2-6,CSVDSAGANVLTF,TGCAGCGTTGACAGCGCGGGGGCCAACGTCCTGACTTTC
TRBV19,few,-,TRBJ2-7,CASRSTGKKDYEQYF,TGTGCCAGTAGGTCTACAGGGAAGAAAGACTACGAGCAGTACTTC
TRBV2,-,TRBD1,TRBJ2-3,CASSDPQGAQADTQYF,TGTGCCAGCAGTGACCCGCAGGGGGCGCAGGCAGATACGCAGTATTTT
TRBV13,-,-,TRBJ2-5,CASGFLGHRETQYF,TGTGCCAGCGGATTTCTAGGACATAGAGAGACCCAGTACTTC
TRBV7-6,-,-,TRBJ2-7,CASSLEAAPFYEQYF,TGTGCCAGCAGCTTAGAGGCCGCTCCGTTCTACGAGCAGTACTTC
TRBV7-8,few,-,TRBJ1-2,CASSSDQGSNYGYTF,TGTGCCAGCAGCTCAGACCAGGGTAGTAACTATGGCTACACCTTC
TRBV7-9,once,-,TRBJ2-2,CASSPWGSNEPYTGELFF,TGTGCCAGCAGCCCCTGGGGGTCGAATGAGCCTTACACCGGGGAGCTGTTTTTT
TRBV7-8,once,TRBD1,TRBJ1-1,CASSIGTAEAFF,TGTGCCAGCAGCATCGGGACAGCTGAAGCTTTCTTT
TRBV29-1,-,-,TRBJ2-1,CSFVRYNEQFF,TGCAGCTTCGTGCGTTACAATGAGCAGTTCTTC
TRBV7-3,-,-,TRBJ2-5,CASSLGTWWGETQYF,TGTGCCAGCAGCCTTGGGACCTGGTGGGGCGAGACCCAGTACTTC
TRBV29-1,-,-,TRBJ2-7,CSVEGGDYEQYF,TGCAGCGTTGAGGGCGGTGACTACGAGCAGTACTTC
TRBV29-1,-,-,TRBJ1-2,CSVEDAGYGYTF,TGCAGCGTTGAAGATGCTGGCTATGGCTACACCTTC
TRBV7-2,few,-,TRBJ2-4,CASSLASIIAKNIQYF,TGTGCCAGCAGCTTAGCGTCGATAATAGCCAAAAACATTCAGTACTTC
TRBV7-4,-,TRBD1,TRBJ2-7,CASSLGQGATSYEQYF,TGTGCCAGCAGCTTAGGTCAGGGGGCAACGTCCTACGAGCAGTACTTC
TRBV5-1,-,-,TRBJ2-5,CASSLEGGAAETQYF,TGCGCCAGCAGCTTGGAAGGGGGGGCCGCTGAGACCCAGTACTTC
TRBV5-6,-,TRBD2,TRBJ2-5,CASSHLAAGDQETQYF,TGTGCCAGCAGCCACCTTGCAGCGGGGGACCAAGAGACCCAGTACTTC
TRBV2,few,-,TRBJ2-7,CASGGASYEQYF,TGTGCCAGCGGCGGGGCCTCCTACGAGCAGTACTTC